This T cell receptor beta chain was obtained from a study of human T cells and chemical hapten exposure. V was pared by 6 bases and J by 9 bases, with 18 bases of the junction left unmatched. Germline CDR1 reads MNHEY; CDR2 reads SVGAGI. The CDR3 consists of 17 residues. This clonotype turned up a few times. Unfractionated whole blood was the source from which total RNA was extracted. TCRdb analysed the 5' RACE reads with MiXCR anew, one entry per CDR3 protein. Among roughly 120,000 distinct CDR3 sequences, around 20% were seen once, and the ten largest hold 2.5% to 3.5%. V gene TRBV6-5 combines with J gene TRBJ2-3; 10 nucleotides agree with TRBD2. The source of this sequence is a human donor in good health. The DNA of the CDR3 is TGTGCCAGCAGACAAACCCTTCCGGGACTAGCGCCGTCGACGCAGTATTTT. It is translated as CASRQTLPGLAPSTQYF.